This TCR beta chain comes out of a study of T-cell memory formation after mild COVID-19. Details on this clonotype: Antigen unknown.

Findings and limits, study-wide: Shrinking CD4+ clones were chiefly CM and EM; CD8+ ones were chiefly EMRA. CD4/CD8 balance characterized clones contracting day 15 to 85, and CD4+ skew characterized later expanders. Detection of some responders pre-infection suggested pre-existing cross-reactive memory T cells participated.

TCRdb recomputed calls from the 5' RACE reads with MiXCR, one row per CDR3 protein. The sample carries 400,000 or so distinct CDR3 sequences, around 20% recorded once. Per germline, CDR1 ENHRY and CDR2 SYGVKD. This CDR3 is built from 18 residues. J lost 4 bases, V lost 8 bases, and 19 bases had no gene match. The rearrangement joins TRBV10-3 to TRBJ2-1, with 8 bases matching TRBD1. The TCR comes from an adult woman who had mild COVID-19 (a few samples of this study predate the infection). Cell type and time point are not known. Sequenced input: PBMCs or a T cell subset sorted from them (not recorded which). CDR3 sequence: CAIGRKTKDRAQYNEQFF. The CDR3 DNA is TGTGCCATCGGCCGAAAGACTAAGGACAGGGCCCAGTACAATGAGCAGTTCTTC.